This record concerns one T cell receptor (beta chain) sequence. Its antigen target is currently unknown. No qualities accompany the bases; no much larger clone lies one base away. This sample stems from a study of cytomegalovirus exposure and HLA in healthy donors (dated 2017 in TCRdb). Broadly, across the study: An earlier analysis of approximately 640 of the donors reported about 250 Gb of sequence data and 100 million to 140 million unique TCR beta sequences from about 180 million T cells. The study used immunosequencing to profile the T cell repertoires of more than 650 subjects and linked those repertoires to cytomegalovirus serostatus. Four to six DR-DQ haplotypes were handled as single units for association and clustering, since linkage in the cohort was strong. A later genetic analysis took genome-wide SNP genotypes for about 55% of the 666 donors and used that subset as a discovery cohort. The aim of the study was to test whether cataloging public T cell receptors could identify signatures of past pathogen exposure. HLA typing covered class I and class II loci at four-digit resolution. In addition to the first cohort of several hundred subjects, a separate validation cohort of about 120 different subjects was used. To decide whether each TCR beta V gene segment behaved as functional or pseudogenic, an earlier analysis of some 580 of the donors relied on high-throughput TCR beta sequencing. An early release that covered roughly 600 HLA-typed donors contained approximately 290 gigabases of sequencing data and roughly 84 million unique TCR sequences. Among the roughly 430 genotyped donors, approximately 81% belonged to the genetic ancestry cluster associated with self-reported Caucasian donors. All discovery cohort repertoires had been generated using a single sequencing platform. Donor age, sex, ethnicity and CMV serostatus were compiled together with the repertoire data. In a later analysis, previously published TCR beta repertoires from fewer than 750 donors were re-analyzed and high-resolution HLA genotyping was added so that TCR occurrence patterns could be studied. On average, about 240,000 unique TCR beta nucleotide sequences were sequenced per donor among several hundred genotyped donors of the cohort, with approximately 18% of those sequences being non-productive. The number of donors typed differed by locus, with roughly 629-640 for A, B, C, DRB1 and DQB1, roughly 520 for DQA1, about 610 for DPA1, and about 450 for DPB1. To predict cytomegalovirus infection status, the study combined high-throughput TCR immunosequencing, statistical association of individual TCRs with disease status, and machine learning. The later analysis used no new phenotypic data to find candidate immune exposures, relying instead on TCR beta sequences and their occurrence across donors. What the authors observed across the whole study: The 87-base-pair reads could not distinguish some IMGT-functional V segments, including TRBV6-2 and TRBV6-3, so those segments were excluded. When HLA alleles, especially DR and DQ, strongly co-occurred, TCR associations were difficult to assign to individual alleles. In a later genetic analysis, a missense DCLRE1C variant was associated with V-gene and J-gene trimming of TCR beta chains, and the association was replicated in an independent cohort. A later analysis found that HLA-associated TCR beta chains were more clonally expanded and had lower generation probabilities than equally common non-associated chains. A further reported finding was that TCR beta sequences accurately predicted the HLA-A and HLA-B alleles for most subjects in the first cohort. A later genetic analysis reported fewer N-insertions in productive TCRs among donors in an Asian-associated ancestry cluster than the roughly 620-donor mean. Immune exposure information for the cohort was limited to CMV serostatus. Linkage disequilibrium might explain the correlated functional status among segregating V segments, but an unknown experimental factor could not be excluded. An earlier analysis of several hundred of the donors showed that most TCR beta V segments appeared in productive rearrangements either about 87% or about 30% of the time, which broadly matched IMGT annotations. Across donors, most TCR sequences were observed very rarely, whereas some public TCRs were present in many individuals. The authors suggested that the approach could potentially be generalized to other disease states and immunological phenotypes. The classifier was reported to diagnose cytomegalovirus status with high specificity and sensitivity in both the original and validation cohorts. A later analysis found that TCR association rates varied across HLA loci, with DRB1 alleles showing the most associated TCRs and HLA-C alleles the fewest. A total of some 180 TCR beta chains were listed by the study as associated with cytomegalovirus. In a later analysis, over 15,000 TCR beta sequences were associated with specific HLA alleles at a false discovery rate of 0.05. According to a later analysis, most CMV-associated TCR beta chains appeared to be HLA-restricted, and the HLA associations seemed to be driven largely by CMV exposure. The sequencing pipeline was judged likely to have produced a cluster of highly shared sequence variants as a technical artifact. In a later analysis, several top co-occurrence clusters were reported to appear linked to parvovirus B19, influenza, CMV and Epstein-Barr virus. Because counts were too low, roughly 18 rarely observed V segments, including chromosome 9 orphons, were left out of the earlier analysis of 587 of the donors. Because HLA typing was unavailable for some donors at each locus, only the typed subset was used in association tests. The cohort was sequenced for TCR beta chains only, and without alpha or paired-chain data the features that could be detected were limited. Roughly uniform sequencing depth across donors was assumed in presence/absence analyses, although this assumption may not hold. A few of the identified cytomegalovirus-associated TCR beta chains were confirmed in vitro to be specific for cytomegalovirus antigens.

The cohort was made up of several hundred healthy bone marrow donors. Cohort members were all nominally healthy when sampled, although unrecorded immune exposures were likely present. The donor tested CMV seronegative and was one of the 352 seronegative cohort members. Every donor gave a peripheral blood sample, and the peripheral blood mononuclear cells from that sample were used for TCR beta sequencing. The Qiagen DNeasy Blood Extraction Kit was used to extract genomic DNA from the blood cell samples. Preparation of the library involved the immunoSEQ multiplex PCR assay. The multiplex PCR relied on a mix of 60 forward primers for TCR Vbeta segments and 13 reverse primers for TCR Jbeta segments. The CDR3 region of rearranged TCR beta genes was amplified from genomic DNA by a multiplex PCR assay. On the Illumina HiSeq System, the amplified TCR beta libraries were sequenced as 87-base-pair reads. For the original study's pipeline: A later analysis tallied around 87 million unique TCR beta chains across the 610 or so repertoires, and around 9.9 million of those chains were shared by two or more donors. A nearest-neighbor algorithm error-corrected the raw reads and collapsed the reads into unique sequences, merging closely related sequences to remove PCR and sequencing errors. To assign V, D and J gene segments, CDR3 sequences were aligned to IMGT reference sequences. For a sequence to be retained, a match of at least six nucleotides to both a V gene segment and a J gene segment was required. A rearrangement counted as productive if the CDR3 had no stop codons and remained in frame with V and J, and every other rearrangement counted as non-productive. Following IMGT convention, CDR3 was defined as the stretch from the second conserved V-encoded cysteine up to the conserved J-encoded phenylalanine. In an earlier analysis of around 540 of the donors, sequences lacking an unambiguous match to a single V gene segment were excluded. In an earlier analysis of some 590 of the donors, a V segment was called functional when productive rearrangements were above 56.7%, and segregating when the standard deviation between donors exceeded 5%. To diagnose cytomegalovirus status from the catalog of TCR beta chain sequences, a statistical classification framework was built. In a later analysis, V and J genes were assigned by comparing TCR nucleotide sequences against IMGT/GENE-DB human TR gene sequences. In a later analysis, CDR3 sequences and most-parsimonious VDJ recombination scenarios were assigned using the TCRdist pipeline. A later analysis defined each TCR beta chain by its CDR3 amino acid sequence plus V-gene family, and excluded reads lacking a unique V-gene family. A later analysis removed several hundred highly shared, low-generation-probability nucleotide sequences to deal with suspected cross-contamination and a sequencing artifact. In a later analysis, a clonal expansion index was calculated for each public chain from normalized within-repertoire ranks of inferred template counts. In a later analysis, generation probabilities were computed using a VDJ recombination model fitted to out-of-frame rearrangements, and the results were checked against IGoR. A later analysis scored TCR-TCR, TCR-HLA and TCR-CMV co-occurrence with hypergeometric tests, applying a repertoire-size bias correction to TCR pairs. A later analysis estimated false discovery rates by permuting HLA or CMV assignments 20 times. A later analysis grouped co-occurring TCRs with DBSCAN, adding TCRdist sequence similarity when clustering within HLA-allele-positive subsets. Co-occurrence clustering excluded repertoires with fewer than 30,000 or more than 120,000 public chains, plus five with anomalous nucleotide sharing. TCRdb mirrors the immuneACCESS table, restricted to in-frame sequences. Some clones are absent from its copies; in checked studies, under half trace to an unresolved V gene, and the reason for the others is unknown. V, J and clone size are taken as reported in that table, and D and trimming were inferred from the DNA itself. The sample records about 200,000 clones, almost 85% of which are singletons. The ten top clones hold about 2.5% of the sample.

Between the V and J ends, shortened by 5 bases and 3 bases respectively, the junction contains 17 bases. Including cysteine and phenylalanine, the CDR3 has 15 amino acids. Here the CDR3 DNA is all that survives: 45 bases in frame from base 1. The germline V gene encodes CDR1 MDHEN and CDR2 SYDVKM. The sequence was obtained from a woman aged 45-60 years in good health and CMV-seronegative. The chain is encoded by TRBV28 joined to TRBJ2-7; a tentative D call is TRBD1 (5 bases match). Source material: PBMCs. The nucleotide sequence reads TGTGCCAGCAGTCAAATCCAGGGTTTCCTCTACGAGCAGTACTTC. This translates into CASSQIQGFLYEQYF.